The 10 T cell receptor beta chains listed next were all sequenced from one sample in a study of T cell repertoires in cytomegalovirus infection. One entry per CDR3 protein results from TCRdb running MiXCR on the reads. The profile shows around 770,000 distinct CDR3 sequences, roughly 28% of them singletons. Their recognized antigens are unknown. The sequences come from cultured CD8+ T cells from PBMCs, collected from culture after CMV antigen stimulation. All receptors come from a human donor in good health (CMV status not recorded). Some clones in this sample may be carry-over from other donors' samples.

This clonotype was seen more than once but under ten times. J is TRBJ1-1 and V is TRBV7-9; 8 bases are a match to TRBD1. Germline V gives CDR1 SEHNR, CDR2 FQNEAQ (reference sequence). V was pared by 4 bases and J by 1 base, with 8 bases of the junction left unmatched. CDR3 length equals 16 residues. The CDR3 nucleotides read TGTGCCAGCAGCTCCAACCACAGGGGGTCGAACACTGAAGCTTTCTTT. Translated, it gives CASSSNHRGSNTEAFF.

The CDR3 coding sequence is TGCAGCGTCGCAGGGGAGAGGGGCTACAATGAGCAGTTCTTC. The encoded protein is CSVAGERGYNEQFF. This rearrangement joins TRBV29-1 to TRBJ2-1; maybe TRBD1 (6 bases). Trimming cost V 6 bases and J 3 bases, with 15 bases left between them. This CDR3 is 14 amino acids long. Germline V gene sequence: CDR1 SQVTM, CDR2 ANQGSEA.

This chain joins TRBV7-2 and TRBJ2-5; possibly TRBD2 for D (5 bases). The CDR3 sequence is 13 residues long. V lost 5 bases and J lost 7, with 14 bases in between. In germline, CDR1 is SGHTA, CDR2 FQGNSA. DNA of the CDR3: TGTGCCAGCAGCCAGTCCGGGGAAGGGACCCAGTACTTC. This sequence encodes CASSQSGEGTQYF.

This chain uses TRBV14 with TRBJ2-3; D not resolved. The length of the CDR3 is 15 residues. Germline V gene data show CDR1 as SGHDN and CDR2 as FVKESK. The germline V and J ends were trimmed by 1 base and 4 bases, with 12 bases remaining between them. The DNA for the CDR3 is TGTGCCAGCAGCCAAGGGATCGCGAAGGCAGATACGCAGTATTTT. This sequence encodes CASSQGIAKADTQYF.

The genes are TRBV13 and TRBJ2-7; 7 bases match TRBD1. The length of the CDR3 is 14 residues. V lost 5 bases, J lost 3 bases, and 7 bases stayed unmatched. Looked up from germline, CDR1 is PRHDT and CDR2 is FYEKMQ (reference sequence). CDR3 in amino acids: CASSPRDRNYEQYF. The CDR3 coding sequence is TGTGCCAGCAGCCCCCGGGACAGAAACTACGAGCAGTACTTC.

The chain couples TRBV2 to TRBJ2-5; 8 nucleotides align to TRBD1. Germline values: CDR1 SNHLY, CDR2 FYNNEI. The ends lost 2 bases at V and 5 bases at J; junction bases unmatched: 19. The CDR3 has 19 residues. The CDR3 sequence is CASSEIRLVADRGWETQYF. As DNA, the CDR3 is TGTGCCAGCAGTGAAATCCGACTCGTCGCAGACAGGGGTTGGGAGACCCAGTACTTC.

This clonotype was counted only a few times. The chain joins TRBV10-3 to TRBJ1-2; the D gene is possibly TRBD1 (5 bases). The CDR3 has 13 amino acids. Trimming took off 0 bases at V and 8 bases at J, with 10 bases between the two ends. The germline gives CDR1 ENHRY, CDR2 SYGVKD. The CDR3 here is CAISESARDGYTF. The CDR3 nucleotides read TGTGCCATCAGTGAGTCGGCCAGGGACGGCTACACCTTC.

This chain links TRBV6-5 with TRBJ2-5, with a tentative D call TRBD2 (5 bases). The CDR3 loop spans 15 amino acids. Trimming removed 5 bases at V and 1 base at J, with 14 bases between. In germline, CDR1 is MNHEY, CDR2 SVGAGI. The CDR3 protein is CASSTWTGSQETQYF. For the CDR3, the DNA is TGTGCCAGCAGTACTTGGACTGGAAGCCAAGAGACCCAGTACTTC.

This clonotype was observed a handful of times. The chain uses TRBV6-1 and TRBJ2-7; possibly TRBD2 for D (5 bases). V was shortened by 7 bases and J by 2 bases, with 9 bases between the two germline ends. Per germline, CDR1 MNHNS and CDR2 SASEGT. This CDR3 has 12 amino acids. The CDR3 is CASKRETYEQYV. The CDR3 nucleotides read TGTGCCAGCAAGAGGGAAACCTACGAGCAGTACGTC.

The genes are TRBV7-6 and TRBJ1-1; D is perhaps TRBD1 (6 bases). CDR3 length: 14 residues. The germline V and J ends were trimmed by 5 bases and 6 bases, with 16 bases remaining between them. CDR1 and CDR2 (germline): SGHVS, FNYEAQ. The CDR3 nucleotides read TGTGCCAGCAGCCCGCCTCAGGGGCCCGCTGAAGCTTTCTTT. Protein product: CASSPPQGPAEAFF.